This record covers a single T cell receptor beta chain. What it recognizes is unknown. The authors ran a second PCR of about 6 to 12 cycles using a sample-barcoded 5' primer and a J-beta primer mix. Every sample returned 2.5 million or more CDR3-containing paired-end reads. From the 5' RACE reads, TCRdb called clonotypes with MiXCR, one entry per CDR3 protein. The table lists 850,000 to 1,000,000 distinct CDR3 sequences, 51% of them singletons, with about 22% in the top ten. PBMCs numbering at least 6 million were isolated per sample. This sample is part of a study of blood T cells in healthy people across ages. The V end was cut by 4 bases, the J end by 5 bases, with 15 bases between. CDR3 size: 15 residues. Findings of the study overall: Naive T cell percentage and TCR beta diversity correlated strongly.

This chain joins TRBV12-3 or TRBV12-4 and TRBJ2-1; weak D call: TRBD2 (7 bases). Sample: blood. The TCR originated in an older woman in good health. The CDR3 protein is CASSWRGRVDNEQFF. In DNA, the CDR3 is TGTGCCAGCAGTTGGCGGGGGCGAGTCGACAATGAGCAGTTCTTC.